The 24 T cell receptor beta chains below were found in one sample sequenced in a study of blood T cell repertoires in COVID-19. The table came from immunoSEQ multiplex PCR; TCRdb's copy has only in-frame clones and leaves some out. Of 25,000 to 30,000 clones listed, 92% are singletons. Sequenced: peripheral blood. The receptors originated from a man aged 45-65 years with active COVID-19.

The chain combines TRBV11-1 with TRBJ2-7; D is undetermined. The V end was cut by 6 bases, the J end by 0 bases, with 12 bases between. The CDR3 has 14 amino acids. Germline assignment: CDR1 SGHAT and CDR2 FQDESV (reference sequence). The CDR3 DNA reads as TGTGCCAGCAGGCTTGGCAGGCCCTCCTACGAGCAGTACTTC. Translated: CASRLGRPSYEQYF.

The CDR3 spells CASSSSSGEQYF. The CDR3 region has the DNA TGTGCCAGCAGCTCTAGCTCGGGGGAGCAGTACTTC. The V gene is TRBV7-2, the J gene TRBJ2-7; a weak D match, TRBD2 (5 bases). V was cut by 4 bases and J by 7 bases, with 11 bases left in between. CDR1 and CDR2 from the germline V gene are SGHTA and FQGNSA. The CDR3 has 12 residues. Looking up the rest from reference TRBV7-2 and TRBJ2-7 gives the full variable domain: GAGVSQSPSNKVTEKGKDVELRCDPISGHTALYWYRQSLGQGLEFLIYFQGNSAPDKSGLPSDRFSAERTGGSVSTLTIQRTQQEDSAVYLCASSSSSGEQYFGPGTRLTVT.

J is TRBJ1-1 and V is TRBV11-3; 8 bases map to TRBD1. The CDR3 is made up of 15 amino acids. Germline CDR1 and CDR2: SGHNT and YENEEA. V dropped 2 bases and J dropped 5; count of bases not matched to a gene: 7. The DNA for the CDR3 is TGTGCCAGCAGCTTATACAGGGGGAGTGGGACTGAAGCTTTCTTT. As protein: CASSLYRGSGTEAFF.

The chain recombines TRBV2 with TRBJ2-6; weak D call: TRBD2 (5 bases). Looked up from germline, CDR1 is SNHLY and CDR2 is FYNNEI. V was shortened by 7 bases and J by 2 bases, with 9 bases between the two germline ends. The CDR3 totals 14 residues. The CDR3 sequence is CASMGSTGANVLTF. The DNA of the CDR3 is TGTGCCAGCATGGGGAGTACTGGGGCCAACGTCCTGACTTTC.

The rearrangement uses TRBV7-9 and TRBJ2-7; D may be TRBD1 (6 bases). CDR3 length: 16 amino acids. V lost 0 bases to trimming and J lost 3 bases, with 15 bases between them. From germline, CDR1 is SEHNR and CDR2 FQNEAQ (reference sequence). The CDR3 reads CASSLALRTANYEQYF. The DNA for the CDR3 is TGTGCCAGCAGCTTAGCCTTAAGGACAGCGAACTACGAGCAGTACTTC.

This clone has a single count. This chain joins TRBV5-4 and TRBJ1-2; D call uncertain. Per the germline V gene, CDR1 is SGHNT and CDR2 is YYREEE (reference sequence). V dropped 6 bases and J dropped 0 bases, with 15 bases sitting between them. CDR3 length: 15 amino acids. In nucleotides, the CDR3 is TGTGCCAGCACCTCTCCCTCGGAGGCTAACTATGGCTACACCTTC. Protein sequence: CASTSPSEANYGYTF. The variable domain in full, completed from reference TRBV5-4 and TRBJ1-2, reads ETGVTQSPTHLIKTRGQQVTLRCSSQSGHNTVSWYQQALGQGPQFIFQYYREEENGRGNFPPRFSGLQFPNYSSELNVNALELDDSALYLCASTSPSEANYGYTFGSGTRLTVV.

The V call is TRBV27, the J call TRBJ2-7; 11 bases align to TRBD2. In germline, CDR1 is MNHEY, CDR2 SMNVEV (reference sequence). This CDR3 is 14 amino acids long. Unmatched junction bases numbered 2, after V lost 3 bases and J lost 4 bases. The CDR3 nucleotides are TGTGCCAGCAGTTTGTCTAGCGGGGGGTACGAGCAGTACTTC. Translated, it gives CASSLSSGGYEQYF.

V usage is TRBV18 and J usage is TRBJ1-2; TRBD1 matches 8 bases. This CDR3 has 15 residues. V dropped 5 bases and J dropped 8; count of bases not matched to a gene: 13. Germline values: CDR1 KGHSH, CDR2 LQKENI. The DNA for the CDR3 is TGTGCCAGCTCAGGACAGGGTCGAGCTACGGACGGCTACACCTTC. Amino acids: CASSGQGRATDGYTF.

V usage is TRBV5-4 and J usage is TRBJ1-2; D perhaps matches TRBD1 (6 bases). The length of the CDR3 is 14 residues. Germline assignment: CDR1 SGHNT and CDR2 YYREEE (reference sequence). Trimming took off 4 bases at V and 6 bases at J, with 16 bases between the two ends. Written as DNA, the CDR3 is TGTGCCAGCAGCCCAAACAGGGAGTTGAATGGCTACACCTTC. It is translated as CASSPNRELNGYTF.

The gene calls are TRBV9 and TRBJ2-7; maybe TRBD2 (6 bases). The CDR3 is made up of 14 amino acids. The germline CDR1 and CDR2 sequences are SGDLS and YYNGEE. V was cut by 3 bases and J by 9 bases, with 19 bases left in between. In nucleotides, the CDR3 is TGTGCCAGCAGCGCCCGGGGGAGCGCTAGCTTGCAGTACTTC. The encoded protein is CASSARGSASLQYF.

This clone was seen a single time. V is TRBV12-3 or TRBV12-4 and J is TRBJ2-7; TRBD1 matches 9 bases. The CDR3 sequence is 13 residues long. V lost 8 bases to trimming and J lost 3 bases; unmatched junction nucleotides: 5. The CDR3 nucleotides read TGTGCCAGCGCACAGGGGGCCCACTACGAGCAGTACTTC. It translates to CASAQGAHYEQYF.

This chain joins TRBV7-3 and TRBJ2-5; TRBD2 matches 13 bases. The V and J ends lost 1 base and 6 bases, in that order; junction bases with no gene match: 2. The germline V gene encodes CDR1 SGHTA and CDR2 FQGTGA. This CDR3 region has 15 residues. The CDR3 here is CASSLSGTSGKTQYF. The CDR3 DNA reads as TGTGCCAGCAGCTTAAGTGGGACTAGCGGGAAGACCCAGTACTTC.

The chain has TRBV5-1 and TRBJ2-3; TRBD2 aligns across 12 bases. Per germline, CDR1 SGHRS and CDR2 YFSETQ. CDR3 length equals 15 residues. The ends lost 6 bases at V and 5 bases at J; junction bases unmatched: 7. The CDR3 nucleotides are TGCGCCAGCAACCTAGCGGGAGGGCTTATAGATACGCAGTATTTT. Protein: CASNLAGGLIDTQYF. The full variable domain, rest sourced from reference TRBV5-1 and TRBJ2-3, is KAGVTQTPRYLIKTRGQQVTLSCSPISGHRSVSWYQQTPGQGLQFLFEYFSETQRNKGNFPGRFSGRQFSNSRSEMNVSTLELGDSALYLCASNLAGGLIDTQYFGPGTRLTVL.

This clone occurred once. This chain uses TRBV5-1 with TRBJ1-4; 11 nucleotides line up with TRBD1. CDR3 length: 17 residues. V dropped 5 bases and J dropped 6; count of bases not matched to a gene: 12. Per germline, CDR1 SGHRS and CDR2 YFSETQ. Here the CDR3 reads CASRPGQGAYSDEKLFF. As DNA, the CDR3 is TGCGCCAGCAGGCCCGGACAGGGGGCCTATTCTGATGAAAAACTGTTTTTT.

J is TRBJ1-5 and V is TRBV11-3; D remains unclear. The CDR3 runs to 13 residues. CDR1 is SGHNT and CDR2 is YENEEA in the germline V gene. Trimming cost V 9 bases and J 3 bases, with 12 bases left between them. CDR3 nucleotide sequence: TGTGCCAGATCCACAGAAATCAATCAGCCCCAGCATTTT. This codes for CARSTEINQPQHF.

This clone occurred once. The chain recombines TRBV28 with TRBJ2-3; 7 bases are a match to TRBD1. Germline CDR1 and CDR2: MDHEN and SYDVKM. The CDR3 runs to 15 residues. J gave up 0 bases and V 6 bases, and 6 bases lay outside the gene matches. The CDR3 coding sequence is TGTGCCAGCAGAGAGACAGGGCGGAGCACAGATACGCAGTATTTT. Amino acids: CASRETGRSTDTQYF. The entire variable domain, with the rest obtained from reference TRBV28 and TRBJ2-3, is as follows: DVKVTQSSRYLVKRTGEKVFLECVQDMDHENMFWYRQDPGLGLRLIYFSYDVKMKEKGDIPEGYSVSREKKERFSLILESASTNQTSMYLCASRETGRSTDTQYFGPGTRLTVL.

The chain carries TRBV5-4 and TRBJ2-3; TRBD2 matches at 10 bases. The junction had 6 bases not matched to a gene; V was cut back by 2 bases and J by 6 bases. The V gene's germline CDR1 is SGHNT and CDR2 YYREEE (reference sequence). The CDR3 spans 15 residues. The CDR3 region is CASSLSGGAFDTQYF. DNA for the CDR3: TGTGCCAGCAGCTTAAGCGGGGGGGCATTCGATACGCAGTATTTT.

This chain links TRBV14 with TRBJ2-3; TRBD2 matches 8 bases. The CDR3 totals 14 residues. Germline V gene lookup returns CDR1 SGHDN and CDR2 FVKESK. V dropped 5 bases and J dropped 5; count of bases not matched to a gene: 6. The CDR3 spells CASSDGRARDTQYF. CDR3 coding DNA: TGTGCCAGCAGCGACGGGAGGGCCAGAGATACGCAGTATTTT.

This clone has a single count. This sequence joins TRBV4-1 and TRBJ2-3; the D gene is possibly TRBD2 (5 bases). This CDR3 has 15 amino acids. CDR1 and CDR2 (germline): MGHRA, YSYEKL. V shed 4 bases and J shed 0 bases, with 11 bases lying between them. CDR3 amino acids: CASSPGLGSTDTQYF. In DNA form, the CDR3 reads TGCGCCAGCAGCCCCGGACTTGGGAGCACAGATACGCAGTATTTT.

This clone has only a few counts. V usage is TRBV4-1 and J usage is TRBJ2-3; 7 nucleotides line up with TRBD1. This CDR3 comprises 15 residues. Trimming cost V 1 base and J 4 bases; bases outside gene matches: 5. Germline lookup yields CDR1 MGHRA and CDR2 YSYEKL. This CDR3 reads CASSQGRQGADTQYF. In nucleotides, the CDR3 is TGCGCCAGCAGCCAAGGACGACAGGGCGCAGATACGCAGTATTTT.

The chain recombines TRBV11-2 with TRBJ1-6; the match to TRBD1 covers 7 bases. The trim removed 5 bases at V and 2 bases at J, leaving 15 bases unmatched. Germline V gene data show CDR1 as SGHAT and CDR2 as FQNNGV. The CDR3 runs to 19 residues. The CDR3 sequence is CASSARTGDLLTYNSPLHF. The CDR3 DNA is TGTGCCAGCAGCGCAAGGACAGGAGACCTATTGACCTATAATTCACCCCTCCACTTT.

The V gene is TRBV11-2, the J gene TRBJ2-5; maybe TRBD2 (6 bases). Germline CDR1 is SGHAT and CDR2 is FQNNGV. V gave up 4 bases and J gave up 4 bases, with 13 bases separating them. The CDR3 runs to 14 residues. This chain's CDR3 is CASSSRLGRETQYF. CDR3 DNA: TGTGCCAGCAGCTCGAGACTAGGGAGAGAGACCCAGTACTTC.

This chain connects TRBV14 to TRBJ1-5, with 8 bases identical to TRBD1. The CDR3 is 18 amino acids. In germline, CDR1 is SGHDN, CDR2 FVKESK. The trim removed 6 bases at V and 5 bases at J, leaving 18 bases unmatched. CDR3 region: CASRKSGDRWRFDQPQHF. The CDR3 DNA reads TGTGCCAGCAGGAAGAGTGGGGACAGGTGGCGGTTTGATCAGCCCCAGCATTTT.

In its sample, this clone was seen once. V is TRBV5-1 and J is TRBJ2-7; 8 nucleotides align to TRBD2. Germline CDR1 and CDR2: SGHRS and YFSETQ. CDR3 length: 15 amino acids. With 4 bases clipped from V and 4 bases from J, the junction kept 10 bases outside the gene matches. The CDR3 region has the DNA TGCGCCAGCAGCATGGCGAAGGGACTAGAATACGAGCAGTACTTC. Protein product: CASSMAKGLEYEQYF.